Listed below are T cell receptor beta chains from one sample, sequenced in a study of T-cell reconstitution after alpha-beta-depleted transplantation in children. TCRdb re-derived calls from the PCR reads in MiXCR, one entry per CDR3 protein. The sample gives hundreds of thousands of distinct CDR3 sequences, about a tenth of which show up once; over 25% is in the top ten. This specimen consisted of PBMCs, obtained before TCRalphabeta/CD19-depleted stem cell transplant. The receptors were gathered from a child under three years old with acute myeloid leukemia, due to receive a stem cell transplant. Both conserved end residues are part of each CDR3. A D gene is named only where the DNA matches it firmly. Not every row has a clone size; where given, it reads once, few, many or a size class.

TRBJ1-1,15,many,-,TRBV5-1,TGCGCCAGCAGCCTGTGGGCTCAGAAGAACACTGAAGCTTTCTTT,CASSLWAQKNTEAFF
TRBJ1-1,12,many,-,TRBV12-3/TRBV12-4,TGTGCCAGCAGGGACGGGGGCCCTGAAGCTTTCTTT,CASRDGGPEAFF
TRBJ1-6,13,many,-,TRBV11-2,TGTGCCAGCAGCTTAGATCAGGACTCACCCCTCCACTTT,CASSLDQDSPLHF
TRBJ2-1,16,many,TRBD2,TRBV9,TGTGCCAGCAGCGTAGATAGCGTAGCGGGGGGGGCTGAGCAGTTCTTC,CASSVDSVAGGAEQFF
TRBJ2-1,16,many,-,TRBV5-1,TGCGCCAGCAGCTTGGGGTTAGGTAGTTCCTACAATGAGCAGTTCTTC,CASSLGLGSSYNEQFF
TRBJ1-5,17,many,-,TRBV5-8,TGTGCCAGCAGCCGAGCTAGGGGTACCCCCCGAAATCAGCCCCAGCATTTT,CASSRARGTPRNQPQHF
TRBJ2-6,16,few,-,TRBV7-3,TGTGCCAGCAGCTTAACGGCCTCCGGGGGGGCCAACGTCCTGACTTTC,CASSLTASGGANVLTF
TRBJ2-4,16,-,-,TRBV4-2,TGTGCCAGCAGCCCGTTGTGGAAGAAAGAAGGAAACATTCAGTACTTC,CASSPLWKKEGNIQYF
TRBJ1-1,14,-,-,TRBV7-3,TGTGCCAGCAGCGTATCCTCCATGGACACTGAAGCTTTCTTT,CASSVSSMDTEAFF
TRBJ2-7,14,large,TRBD1,TRBV7-6,TGTGCCAGCAGCTTATTCGACAGGGGATACGAGCAGTACTTC,CASSLFDRGYEQYF
TRBJ2-7,14,many,TRBD2,TRBV20-1,TGCAGTGCTCCGTCTCCTAGCGGAGCCTACGAGCAGTACTTC,CSAPSPSGAYEQYF
TRBJ1-1,16,-,TRBD1,TRBV3-1,TGTGCCAGCAGCCAAGTAGAGACAGGGGGCCACACTGAAGCCTTCTTT,CASSQVETGGHTEAFF
TRBJ2-2,16,many,-,TRBV19,TGTGCCAGTACCCGGGAAGGAGGGCGTGGAACCGGGGAGCTGTTTTTT,CASTREGGRGTGELFF
TRBJ1-1,16,many,TRBD1,TRBV7-9,TGTGCCAGCAGCTTAGAGGTCACAGGGGCGAACACTGAAGCTTTCTTT,CASSLEVTGANTEAFF
TRBJ2-1,20,many,TRBD2,TRBV4-3,TGCGCCAGCAGCCAAGATCTAGCGCTAGCGGGAGTAGTGGGATACAATGAGCAGTTCTTC,CASSQDLALAGVVGYNEQFF
TRBJ2-3,17,many,-,TRBV21-1,TGTGCCAGCAGCAACGCCAGCGGGAGGGTCAACACAGATACGCAGTATTTT,CASSNASGRVNTDTQYF
TRBJ2-3,13,many,-,TRBV25-1,TGTGCCAGCAGTGAATCTGGTACAGATACGCAGTATTTT,CASSESGTDTQYF
TRBJ1-2,15,many,-,TRBV6-2/TRBV6-3,TGTGCCAGCAGTTACTCAGCACAGGGTAACGATGGCTACACCTTC,CASSYSAQGNDGYTF
TRBJ2-7,13,-,-,TRBV24-1,TGTGCCACCAGTGACCATCGATCCCGCGAGCAGTACTTC,CATSDHRSREQYF
TRBJ2-6,16,many,-,TRBV27,TGTGCCAGCAGTTTTGGCAGGACGTTCGGGGCCAACGTCCTGACTTTC,CASSFGRTFGANVLTF
TRBJ1-1,16,-,TRBD1,TRBV5-5,TGTGCCAACAGCCCCCGGACAGGGGCAGATTTTACTGAAGCTTTCTTT,CANSPRTGADFTEAFF
TRBJ1-1,15,many,TRBD1,TRBV4-1,TGCGCCAGCAGCCGATCCGGGACAGTGGGCACTGAAGCTTTCTTT,CASSRSGTVGTEAFF
TRBJ2-7,12,many,-,TRBV20-1,TGCAGTGCTCAGGGGAGTGGAGACGAGCAGTACTTC,CSAQGSGDEQYF
TRBJ2-2,15,few,-,TRBV7-8,TGTGCCAGCAACCCGACATTTGGAAGGTCCGGGGAGCTGTTTTTT,CASNPTFGRSGELFF
TRBJ2-5,14,many,TRBD2,TRBV15,TGTGCCACCAGTCCTAGCGGGGGAAAAGAGACCCAGTACTTC,CATSPSGGKETQYF
TRBJ1-3,13,many,-,TRBV5-1,TGCGCCAGCAGCTTGGGTCGGGGAAACACCATATATTTT,CASSLGRGNTIYF
TRBJ2-3,14,-,-,TRBV20-1,TGCAGCCTTGCCGGGAGCGGTTACACAGATACGCAGTATTTT,CSLAGSGYTDTQYF
TRBJ1-1,16,few,-,TRBV29-1,TGCAGCGTTGAAGTGGGGGGGCGCCGCCGGAACACTGAAGCTTTCTTT,CSVEVGGRRRNTEAFF
TRBJ1-1,14,-,TRBD1,TRBV5-1,TGCGCCAGCGGACAGGGGGCCCCGAACACTGAAGCTTTCTTT,CASGQGAPNTEAFF
TRBJ1-4,14,few,-,TRBV30,TGTGCCTGGAGCCCTGGGCAGGGCCGAGAAAAACTGTTTTTT,CAWSPGQGREKLFF
TRBJ1-1,15,many,-,TRBV21-1,TGTGCCAGCAGCAAAGACTCTTTCGGGGGCACTGAAGCTTTCTTT,CASSKDSFGGTEAFF
TRBJ2-5,13,many,-,TRBV11-2,TGTGCCAGCACCTCGAGGATCCAAGAGACCCAGTACTTC,CASTSRIQETQYF
TRBJ2-1,14,many,-,TRBV12-3/TRBV12-4,TGTGCCAGCAGTCAGGCGTTCAGGGACAATGAGCAGTTCTTC,CASSQAFRDNEQFF
TRBJ2-1,14,many,TRBD2,TRBV20-1,TGCAGTGCTAGAGGGACTAGCGGGAGCAATGAGCAGTTCTTC,CSARGTSGSNEQFF
TRBJ1-5,14,-,-,TRBV12-3/TRBV12-4,TGTGCCAGCAGTTTAGGGGCGTTATGGCAACCCCAGCATTTT,CASSLGALWQPQHF
TRBJ1-1,11,many,-,TRBV28,TGTGCCAGCAGTTTATGGGGTGAAGCTTTCTTT,CASSLWGEAFF
TRBJ2-1,17,many,TRBD1,TRBV5-5,TGTGCCAGCAGCTTTTCCAGGACAGGGCGCTTACCAAATGAGCAGTTCTTC,CASSFSRTGRLPNEQFF
TRBJ2-3,15,many,TRBD1,TRBV5-1,TGCGCCAGCAGCTTAAGGGACAGGGAAACAGATACGCAGTATTTT,CASSLRDRETDTQYF
TRBJ2-1,15,many,TRBD2,TRBV5-1,TGCGCCAGCAGCCGACTAGCGGGGGGGCTCAATGAGCAGTTCTTC,CASSRLAGGLNEQFF
TRBJ2-5,14,few,TRBD2,TRBV20-1,TGCAGTGCTATCTCGACTAGCGGGAAGGAGACCCAGTACTTC,CSAISTSGKETQYF
TRBJ2-5,17,-,TRBD2,TRBV20-1,TGCAGTGCTAGTCCAACCCCTAGCGGGGGCCCTACAGAGACCCAGTACTTC,CSASPTPSGGPTETQYF
TRBJ2-1,14,many,TRBD1,TRBV29-1,TGCAGCGTCCTTGGACAGGCATCCTACAATGAGCAGTTCTTC,CSVLGQASYNEQFF
TRBJ2-1,12,-,TRBD2,TRBV2,TGTGCCTGTAGCGGGAGAGAGAATGAGCAGTTCTTC,CACSGRENEQFF
TRBJ2-1,14,many,-,TRBV24-1,TGTGCCACCAGCGGACGGGGAACCTACAATGAGCAGTTCTTC,CATSGRGTYNEQFF
TRBJ2-7,15,many,TRBD2,TRBV27,TGTGCCAGCAGTTTATCCCTAGCGGGAGGGTACGAGCAGTACTTC,CASSLSLAGGYEQYF
TRBJ2-1,16,many,-,TRBV20-1,TGCAGTGCTAGAGATCACGGGAGTAAACAGAACAATGAGCAGTTCTTC,CSARDHGSKQNNEQFF
TRBJ2-7,15,many,TRBD2,TRBV18,TGTGCCAGCTCACCCACTAGCGGATCGCTGAACGAGCAGTACTTC,CASSPTSGSLNEQYF
TRBJ2-4,17,-,TRBD1,TRBV11-3,TGTGCCAGCAGCTTAGCAATACAGGGGTTTAGCAAAAACATTCAGTACTTC,CASSLAIQGFSKNIQYF
TRBJ1-4,17,many,-,TRBV10-3,TGTGCCATCAGTGCGCTAGGCGGGGCCCACGGTAATGAAAAACTGTTTTTT,CAISALGGAHGNEKLFF
TRBJ2-3,15,-,TRBD1,TRBV18,TGTGCCAGCTCACCTGACAGGGGCTTCACAGATACGCAGTATTTT,CASSPDRGFTDTQYF
TRBJ1-2,15,many,TRBD1,TRBV6-1,TGTGCCAGCAGTGAGCCCGGACAGGGTAACTATGGCTACACCTTC,CASSEPGQGNYGYTF
TRBJ2-7,11,few,-,TRBV10-3,TGTGCCATCTTCGTCCTACCCGAGCAGTACTTC,CAIFVLPEQYF
TRBJ1-4,14,few,TRBD1,TRBV4-2,TGTGCCAGCAGCCAGGGACAGGGGCGTGAAAAACTGTTTTTT,CASSQGQGREKLFF